The 29 T cell receptor beta chains presented below share a single source sample, sequenced in a study of shared clonotypes between healthy human individuals. Only CD45RO-negative cells positively selected for CCR7 counted as naive CD8 cells, so terminally differentiated effector memory CD45RA+ cells were excluded. Using immunoSEQ multiplex PCR, the repertoire was profiled, and TCRdb retains in-frame clones only, with some absent. Found here are around 1.9 million clones, 80% to 95% of them singletons; the top ten hold approximately 1.7%. Material: naive CD8+ T cells from PBMCs. These receptors were obtained from a man in his late teens or twenties in good health. Some clones in this sample may be carry-over from other donors' samples.

The chain uses TRBV6-1 and TRBJ1-4; D is perhaps TRBD1 (5 bases). CDR1 and CDR2 (germline): MNHNS, SASEGT. Between the trimmed V and J ends, which lost 0 bases and 2 bases, there was a span of 10 bases. The CDR3 has 16 amino acids. The CDR3 sequence is CASSEAWGGTNEKLFF. Written as DNA, the CDR3 is TGTGCCAGCAGTGAAGCCTGGGGGGGGACTAATGAAAAACTGTTTTTT.

The genes are TRBV7-9 and TRBJ1-4, with D perhaps TRBD1 (6 bases). This CDR3 comprises 14 residues. Trimming cost V 5 bases and J 7 bases, with 14 bases left between them. Germline CDR1 reads SEHNR; CDR2 reads FQNEAQ (reference sequence). In DNA form, the CDR3 reads TGTGCCAGCAGCGAAGGGGGTGAGCCTGAAAAACTGTTTTTT. It yields the protein CASSEGGEPEKLFF.

This chain uses TRBV5-4 with TRBJ2-4; no firm D call. CDR3 length equals 12 residues. The germline CDR1 and CDR2 sequences are SGHNT and YYREEE (reference sequence). Trimming took 1 base from V and 16 from J, leaving 15 bases between them. The CDR3 sequence: CASSLSGRPPYF. In nucleotides, the CDR3 is TGTGCCAGCAGCTTGTCGGGCCGCCCCCCTTACTTC. The full variable domain, with the rest looked up from reference TRBV5-4 and TRBJ2-4, is ETGVTQSPTHLIKTRGQQVTLRCSSQSGHNTVSWYQQALGQGPQFIFQYYREEENGRGNFPPRFSGLQFPNYSSELNVNALELDDSALYLCASSLSGRPPYFGAGTRLSVL.

With regard to this clone: The sample carries other DNA sequences with the same CDR3. The chain is built from TRBV4-3 and TRBJ2-7; 8 nucleotides agree with TRBD2. This CDR3 has 16 residues. The germline V gene encodes CDR1 LGHNA and CDR2 YSLEER. V lost 1 base to trimming and J lost 3 bases; unmatched junction nucleotides: 8. DNA for the CDR3: TGCGCCAGCAGCCAAGGTCGGAGCGGGAGTAGCTACGAGCAGTACTTC. This codes for CASSQGRSGSSYEQYF.

The genes are TRBV4-1 and TRBJ2-2; 7 nucleotides line up with TRBD1. Germline CDR1 reads MGHRA; CDR2 reads YSYEKL. The V segment lost 4 bases and the J segment 4 bases; nucleotides outside the gene matches: 3. The CDR3 runs to 14 residues. The CDR3 nucleotides read TGCGCCAGCAGCCCGGGACAGTCCACCGGGGAGCTGTTTTTT. As protein: CASSPGQSTGELFF.

The genes are TRBV7-9 and TRBJ2-3, with a weak D call TRBD2 (5 bases). V lost 5 bases to trimming and J lost 5 bases, with 11 bases between them. Germline values: CDR1 SEHNR, CDR2 FQNEAQ (reference sequence). There are 13 residues in the CDR3. The CDR3 DNA follows: TGTGCCAGCAGCAAATGGAGCGGAGATACGCAGTATTTT. Translating gives CASSKWSGDTQYF.

The chain joins TRBV28 to TRBJ1-1, with a possible D match to TRBD1 (6 bases). Germline V gives CDR1 MDHEN, CDR2 SYDVKM. The CDR3 has 17 residues. V was clipped by 5 bases and J by 8 bases, with 27 bases between them. The CDR3 DNA reads TGTGCCAGCAGTCTATTAGAACAAGGGGGAGGCCTGGCCGAAGCTTTCTTT. Its translation is CASSLLEQGGGLAEAFF.

This sequence joins TRBV28 and TRBJ1-5; D is unclear. V shed 2 bases and J shed 4 bases, with 12 bases lying between them. Germline CDR1 is MDHEN and CDR2 is SYDVKM. This CDR3 comprises 15 residues. The CDR3 bases are TGTGCCAGCAGTTTAGTTGGAACAGCAAATCAGCCCCAGCATTTT. The encoded protein is CASSLVGTANQPQHF.

The chain recombines TRBV7-9 with TRBJ2-7, with 8 nucleotides matching TRBD2. Looked up from germline, CDR1 is SEHNR and CDR2 is FQNEAQ (reference sequence). The CDR3 length is 17 residues. Germline trimming cut 2 bases from V and 3 bases from J; bases unmatched to any gene: 12. CDR3: CASSLLAGTLQDYEQYF. The CDR3, as DNA: TGTGCCAGCAGCTTATTAGCGGGGACCCTCCAGGACTACGAGCAGTACTTC. The whole variable domain, remainder taken from reference TRBV7-9 and TRBJ2-7, is DTGVSQNPRHKITKRGQNVTFRCDPISEHNRLYWYRQTLGQGPEFLTYFQNEAQLEKSRLLSDRFSAERPKGSFSTLEIQRTEQGDSAMYLCASSLLAGTLQDYEQYFGPGTRLTVT.

V usage is TRBV4-3 and J usage is TRBJ2-2, with D possibly being TRBD1 (8 bases). CDR3 length: 15 residues. V dropped 1 base and J dropped 6 bases, with 12 bases sitting between them. Per the germline V gene, CDR1 is LGHNA and CDR2 is YSLEER. CDR3 amino acids: CASSQGTGRAGELFF. CDR3 coding DNA: TGCGCCAGCAGCCAAGGGACAGGGAGGGCCGGGGAGCTGTTTTTT.

V is TRBV4-2 and J is TRBJ2-2; 8 nucleotides match TRBD1. J gave up 0 bases and V 1 base, and 4 bases lay outside the gene matches. The CDR3 loop spans 17 amino acids. From germline, CDR1 is LGHNA and CDR2 YNFKEQ. CDR3 sequence: CASSQGTGRANTGELFF. Here the CDR3 DNA reads TGTGCCAGCAGCCAAGGGACAGGGCGCGCGAACACCGGGGAGCTGTTTTTT.

The chain recombines TRBV9 with TRBJ1-4; TRBD1 aligns across 9 bases. The CDR3 has 15 amino acids. J was trimmed by 4 bases and V by 2 bases; bases with no gene match: 3. CDR1 SGDLS and CDR2 YYNGEE come from the germline V gene. This chain's CDR3 is CASSVGQGLNEKLFF. Written as DNA, the CDR3 is TGTGCCAGCAGCGTGGGACAGGGACTTAATGAAAAACTGTTTTTT.

The V gene is TRBV28, the J gene TRBJ1-3; D remains unclear. CDR1 and CDR2 (germline): MDHEN, SYDVKM. The CDR3 consists of 15 residues. Trimming took 3 bases from V and 1 from J, leaving 10 bases between them. Written as DNA, the CDR3 is TGTGCCAGCAGTTTCTCTGCAAATTCTGGAAACACCATATATTTT. It codes for CASSFSANSGNTIYF.

This sequence joins TRBV5-1 and TRBJ2-1; 9 bases are shared with TRBD2. Germline V gene sequence: CDR1 SGHRS, CDR2 YFSETQ. Losses at the gene ends were 3 bases for V and 10 bases for J; bases not matched to a gene: 11. The CDR3 spans 15 residues. DNA for the CDR3: TGCGCCAGCAGCTCCCGGATAGCGGGAGAGGCGGAGCAGTTCTTC. Translating it yields CASSSRIAGEAEQFF. The full variable domain, its missing parts supplied by reference TRBV5-1 and TRBJ2-1, is KAGVTQTPRYLIKTRGQQVTLSCSPISGHRSVSWYQQTPGQGLQFLFEYFSETQRNKGNFPGRFSGRQFSNSRSEMNVSTLELGDSALYLCASSSRIAGEAEQFFGPGTRLTVL.

The chain recombines TRBV5-5 with TRBJ2-7, with TRBD1 as a possible D gene (6 bases). Looked up from germline, CDR1 is SGHKS and CDR2 is YYEKEE (reference sequence). This CDR3 is 15 amino acids long. The ends were cut back, 5 bases at V and 0 bases at J, with 15 bases in the middle. CDR3 sequence: CASSPTGRSSYEQYF. The DNA of the CDR3 is TGTGCCAGCAGTCCGACAGGTAGGAGCTCCTACGAGCAGTACTTC. The complete variable domain, with remaining parts taken from reference TRBV5-5 and TRBJ2-7, reads DAGVTQSPTHLIKTRGQQVTLRCSPISGHKSVSWYQQVLGQGPQFIFQYYEKEERGRGNFPDRFSARQFPNYSSELNVNALLLGDSALYLCASSPTGRSSYEQYFGPGTRLTVT.

The chain couples TRBV4-2 to TRBJ2-2; 9 nucleotides align to TRBD1. CDR1 and CDR2 (germline): LGHNA, YNFKEQ. V shed 3 bases and J 4 bases; nucleotides not matched to a gene: 12. CDR3 length: 18 amino acids. The CDR3 sequence: CASSQGFGTGKGTGELFF. The CDR3 DNA sequence: TGTGCCAGCAGCCAGGGTTTCGGGACAGGGAAAGGCACCGGGGAGCTGTTTTTT.

This chain uses TRBV4-3 with TRBJ2-5; 7 nucleotides match TRBD2. J lost 0 bases, V lost 4 bases, and 11 bases had no gene match. The CDR3 sequence is 17 residues long. The germline V gene has CDR1 LGHNA and CDR2 YSLEER. The CDR3 is CASSPSGGRGYQETQYF. The CDR3 coding sequence is TGCGCCAGCAGCCCCTCGGGGGGTAGGGGATACCAAGAGACCCAGTACTTC.

V gene TRBV2 combines with J gene TRBJ2-7; 9 nucleotides agree with TRBD2. This CDR3 contains 15 residues. The junction had 8 bases not matched to a gene; V was cut back by 3 bases and J by 5 bases. Per germline, CDR1 SNHLY and CDR2 FYNNEI. CDR3: CASSEAGGWRDEQYF. CDR3 nucleotides: TGTGCCAGCAGTGAGGCGGGAGGGTGGAGGGACGAGCAGTACTTC.

The V call is TRBV6-1, the J call TRBJ1-1; D gene ambiguous. V was cut by 6 bases and J by 6 bases, with 5 bases left in between. Germline CDR1 and CDR2: MNHNS and SASEGT. The CDR3 totals 10 residues. CDR3 nucleotide sequence: TGTGCCAGCAGGTGGGCTGAAGCTTTCTTT. It yields the protein CASRWAEAFF.

The V and J genes are TRBV27 and TRBJ1-5, with TRBD1 matching over 7 bases. V lost 6 bases to trimming and J lost 5 bases; unmatched junction nucleotides: 4. The CDR3 covers 13 residues. The germline gives CDR1 MNHEY, CDR2 SMNVEV (reference sequence). This CDR3 reads CASRRQGDQPQHF. CDR3 coding DNA: TGTGCCAGCAGAAGACAGGGAGATCAGCCCCAGCATTTT.

The chain carries TRBV4-3 and TRBJ2-1; 10 nucleotides agree with TRBD1. The CDR3 contains 16 residues. Losses at the gene ends were 0 bases for V and 8 bases for J; bases not matched to a gene: 7. Germline V gene lookup returns CDR1 LGHNA and CDR2 YSLEER. CDR3 in DNA: TGCGCCAGCAGCCAAGATTGGACAGGGGGTTGGGATGAGCAGTTCTTC. As protein: CASSQDWTGGWDEQFF.

As to this clone: Additional DNA sequences in this sample encode the identical CDR3. V usage is TRBV7-9 and J usage is TRBJ2-1; maybe TRBD2 (5 bases). V was cut by 3 bases and J by 2 bases, with 8 bases left in between. In germline, CDR1 is SEHNR, CDR2 FQNEAQ (reference sequence). CDR3 length: 14 amino acids. CDR3 DNA sequence: TGTGCCAGCAGCTTGAGCGGAACCTACAATGAGCAGTTCTTC. Protein: CASSLSGTYNEQFF.

This chain joins TRBV19 and TRBJ2-1, with 9 bases aligning to TRBD2. The junction had 6 bases not matched to a gene; V was cut back by 4 bases and J by 5 bases. In germline, CDR1 is LNHDA, CDR2 SQIVND (reference sequence). The CDR3 length is 15 residues. In DNA form, the CDR3 reads TGTGCCAGTAGTACGCTCCTAGCGGGGCACAATGAGCAGTTCTTC. It is translated as CASSTLLAGHNEQFF.

With regard to this clone: Other DNA variants within this sample encode the same CDR3. The chain is built from TRBV9 and TRBJ2-7, with D hard to call. The germline CDR1 and CDR2 sequences are SGDLS and YYNGEE. The CDR3 runs 13 residues. Trimming removed 0 bases from V and 1 base from J, with 5 bases in between. The CDR3 DNA follows: TGTGCCAGCAGCGTAGGAGTATCCTACGAGCAGTACTTC. It specifies CASSVGVSYEQYF.

The rearrangement uses TRBV29-1 and TRBJ2-1; maybe TRBD2 (6 bases). The CDR3 contains 16 residues. Trimming took 0 bases from V and 3 from J, leaving 15 bases between them. Germline CDR1 SQVTM, CDR2 ANQGSEA. As DNA, the CDR3 is TGCAGCGTTGAAGATATGACGGGAGTGGTCTACAATGAGCAGTTCTTC. Protein sequence: CSVEDMTGVVYNEQFF.

In this sample, this clone turned up once. The chain joins TRBV5-8 to TRBJ1-2; D call uncertain. Germline values: CDR1 SGHTS, CDR2 YDEGEE. The CDR3 covers 15 residues. With 0 bases removed from V and 0 bases from J, the gap between germline ends came to 9 bases. CDR3 bases: TGTGCCAGCAGCTTGGGGACGGGAGCTAACTATGGCTACACCTTC. Its protein is CASSLGTGANYGYTF.

The count of this clone is one. V and J are TRBV7-9 and TRBJ2-3; a weak D match, TRBD2 (6 bases). V was cut by 1 base and J by 3 bases, with 11 bases left in between. The CDR3 is made up of 15 amino acids. Germline CDR1 and CDR2: SEHNR and FQNEAQ (reference sequence). The DNA for the CDR3 is TGTGCCAGCAGCTTAGTCGGGGGTGAGACAGATACGCAGTATTTT. Its protein product is CASSLVGGETDTQYF.

This clone showed up just once. Here the CDR3 DNA reads TGTGCCAGCAGTTTGACAGGGCTCGAGCAGTACTTC. Encoded protein: CASSLTGLEQYF. The chain employs TRBV27 and TRBJ2-7, with 7 bases aligning to TRBD1. CDR1 is MNHEY and CDR2 is SMNVEV in the germline V gene (reference sequence). V gave up 3 bases and J gave up 6 bases; unmatched junction bases: 2. CDR3 length equals 12 residues.

This chain links TRBV5-4 with TRBJ2-1; no definite D call. The CDR3 contains 15 residues. V dropped 3 bases and J dropped 6 bases, with 16 bases sitting between them. In germline, CDR1 is SGHNT, CDR2 YYREEE (reference sequence). This CDR3 reads CASSYERAPLNEQFF. CDR3 sequence (DNA): TGTGCCAGCAGCTATGAAAGGGCCCCTCTCAATGAGCAGTTCTTC.